This T cell receptor (beta chain) was captured in a study of early T cells in non-severe SARS-CoV-2 infection. Study as a whole: The chains were unpaired, and the sequenced material was bulk RNA from unsorted whole blood.

Findings and caveats of the study: Private and CD4 specificities were missed by VDJdb matching, skewed to anti-spike CD8.

The CDR3 length is 13 residues. Germline V gene data show CDR1 as SGHDN and CDR2 as FVKESK. The V gene end was trimmed by 5 bases and the J gene end by 6 bases; junction bases not matched to a gene: 7. Each single cDNA molecule received a unique molecular identifier. In TCRdb, the 5' RACE reads were re-called with MiXCR into one record per CDR3 protein. The sample has about 61,000 distinct CDR3 sequences, around 11% seen once. This clonotype was seen more than once but under ten times. Its antigen is undetermined. The chain joins TRBV14 to TRBJ2-7; TRBD1 matches 7 bases. Sequences were derived from whole blood, sampled at baseline. The TCR was taken from an adult who was a healthcare worker with PCR-confirmed SARS-CoV-2 infection or an uninfected control (not recorded which). The donor label of this sample is uncertain. The DNA for the CDR3 is TGTGCCAGCAGCGCGAGACAGGGAAGCGAGCAGTACGTC. Its protein is CASSARQGSEQYV.